This T cell receptor beta chain was captured by sequencing in a study of molecular identifiers for immune sequencing clone quantification. Turning to the study itself: Four of five RNA aliquots from approximately 20,000 or 100,000 naive CD8 T cells were sequenced. Study-wide results and caveats: Clone sizes could be underestimated for highly expanded clones when identical TCR molecules share a barcode.

In regard to this clonotype: The antigen is not known.

A CD8+CD4-CCR7+CD45RA+ phenotype served as the sorting definition for naive CD8 T cells. Trimming took 1 base from V and 3 from J, leaving 13 bases between them. Germline CDR1 is SGHRS and CDR2 is YFSETQ. This CDR3 is 15 amino acids long. One entry per CDR3 protein, called by TCRdb with MiXCR from the PCR reads. The sample records about 640,000 distinct CDR3 sequences, just under 20% being singletons. The clonotype was recovered from a human donor in good health. Some libraries in this study had Jurkat cell RNA spiked in. The chain couples TRBV5-1 to TRBJ1-1, with D unclear. Sequenced sample: naive CD8+ T cells from blood, with Jurkat cell RNA spiked in. The subset here: FACS-sorted CD8+CD4-CCR7+CD45RA+ naive T cells. The CDR3 protein is CASSLNSIGYTEAFF. In DNA form, the CDR3 reads TGCGCCAGCAGCTTGAACAGTATAGGGTACACTGAAGCTTTCTTT.